A single sample is the source of the 13 T cell receptor beta chains below, sequenced in a study of T cells in localized non-small cell lung cancer. Libraries were prepared by immunoSEQ multiplex PCR; TCRdb keeps only in-frame clonotypes and omits some of them. The sample consists of roughly 21,000 clones, approximately 90% of them appearing once. The source was peripheral blood, collected before any cancer treatment. The receptors originated from a woman aged 40 to 75 with stage I lung adenocarcinoma.

The J gene is TRBJ1-2, the V gene TRBV7-5; the D call of TRBD1 is as the table states it, not checked on the DNA. TRBV7-5 is deemed a pseudogene. CDR3 length: 18 amino acids. The chain's CDR3 is CASSPGGAGQHANYGYTF. The CDR3, as DNA: TGTGCCAGCAGCCCCGGTGGGGCAGGGCAACACGCTAACTATGGCTACACCTTC.

V usage is TRBV11-2 and J usage is TRBJ2-3; D gene uncertain. This CDR3 is built from 11 residues. Trimming took 8 bases from V and 2 from J, leaving 5 bases between them. The germline V gene has CDR1 SGHAT and CDR2 FQNNGV. CDR3 nucleotides: TGTGCCAGCTTACACACAGATACGCAGTATTTT. Translating it yields CASLHTDTQYF.

CDR3 region: CASKSLANTGELFF. As DNA, the CDR3 is TGTGCCAGTAAAAGTCTCGCGAACACCGGGGAGCTGTTTTTT. This chain links TRBV19 with TRBJ2-2; D is unresolved. Trimming removed 7 bases at V and 0 bases at J, with 9 bases between. CDR1 is LNHDA and CDR2 is SQIVND in the germline V gene (reference sequence). This CDR3 comprises 14 residues.

V gene TRBV4-1 combines with J gene TRBJ1-3; D remains ambiguous. CDR3 length: 16 residues. V dropped 1 base and J dropped 3 bases, with 13 bases sitting between them. Germline loops: CDR1 MGHRA, CDR2 YSYEKL. CDR3 protein: CASSQGLQGIGNTIYF. CDR3 nucleotide sequence: TGCGCCAGCAGCCAAGGGTTACAAGGGATTGGAAACACCATATATTTT.

V gene TRBV5-3 combines with J gene TRBJ1-1; the match to TRBD1 covers 8 bases. TRBV5-3 is recorded as an ORF, its role being uncertain. The CDR3 has 14 residues. The trim removed 4 bases at V and 1 base at J, leaving 3 bases unmatched. The DNA of the CDR3 is TGTGCCAGAAGCCCCGGACAGGGGAACACTGAAGCTTTCTTT. Translation: CARSPGQGNTEAFF.

The V call is TRBV27, the J call TRBJ2-7, with 8 bases fitting TRBD2. V shed 3 bases, J shed 0 bases, and the junction held 7 bases outside the gene matches. Germline-derived CDR1 and CDR2 are MNHEY and SMNVEV (reference sequence). CDR3 length equals 16 residues. The CDR3 DNA reads TGTGCCAGCAGTTTGAGAGGGCTAGCGGGCTCCTACGAGCAGTACTTC. The encoded protein is CASSLRGLAGSYEQYF.

The CDR3 nucleotides read TGTGCCAGCAGCATCCCTGGGGTTTACGAGCAGTACTTC. Translating gives CASSIPGVYEQYF. V is TRBV7-9 and J is TRBJ2-7, with no clear D. Per the germline V gene, CDR1 is SEHNR and CDR2 is FQNEAQ (reference sequence). The CDR3 spans 13 residues. V was trimmed by 5 bases and J by 4 bases, leaving 12 bases between them.

This clone was counted a few times. The DNA for the CDR3 is TGTGCCAGCAGTCCTACTAGCGGGAGTCACAATGAGCAGTTCTTC. Translated, it gives CASSPTSGSHNEQFF. The chain joins TRBV28 to TRBJ2-1, with TRBD2 identical over 11 bases. Germline V CDR1 and CDR2: MDHEN, SYDVKM. This CDR3 spans 15 amino acids. Trimming removed 5 bases from V and 5 bases from J; junction bases left unmatched: 5.

The chain is built from TRBV28 and TRBJ2-1; D gene uncertain. Germline loops: CDR1 MDHEN, CDR2 SYDVKM. V dropped 8 bases and J dropped 3 bases, with 11 bases sitting between them. The CDR3 consists of 13 residues. The CDR3 spells CASLHPLYNEQFF. CDR3 nucleotide sequence: TGTGCCAGCTTGCACCCTCTCTACAATGAGCAGTTCTTC.

V gene TRBV12-5 combines with J gene TRBJ2-5; D unresolved. V lost 4 bases and J lost 4, with 16 bases in between. CDR3 length equals 15 residues. CDR1 is LGHNT, CDR2 FRNRAP, per germline. CDR3 in amino acids: CASGWQRTPPETQYF. The CDR3 nucleotides read TGTGCTAGTGGTTGGCAGCGAACCCCACCAGAGACCCAGTACTTC.

V and J are TRBV5-4 and TRBJ1-4; D might be TRBD1 (5 bases). The germline V gene encodes CDR1 SGHNT and CDR2 YYREEE (reference sequence). The CDR3 runs to 14 residues. V lost 2 bases, J lost 8 bases, and 13 bases lay in between. The CDR3 DNA reads TGTGCCAGCAGCTTTGGACAAGACGGCGAAAAACTGTTTTTT. The encoded protein is CASSFGQDGEKLFF.

The rearrangement uses TRBV10-3 and TRBJ1-2; no clear D gene. This CDR3 is 16 amino acids long. Germline assignment: CDR1 ENHRY and CDR2 SYGVKD. V was clipped by 2 bases and J by 4 bases, with 17 bases between them. The CDR3 loop reads CAISEEGANVGYGYTF. CDR3 in DNA: TGTGCCATCAGTGAGGAGGGAGCAAACGTAGGCTATGGCTACACCTTC.

J is TRBJ2-3 and V is TRBV19; 7 bases match TRBD1. V lost 2 bases and J lost 9; bases outside the gene matches: 2. This CDR3 contains 12 residues. The germline CDR1 and CDR2 sequences are LNHDA and SQIVND (reference sequence). The CDR3: CASSITGDTQYF. The CDR3 nucleotides read TGTGCCAGTAGTATAACAGGGGACACGCAGTATTTT.